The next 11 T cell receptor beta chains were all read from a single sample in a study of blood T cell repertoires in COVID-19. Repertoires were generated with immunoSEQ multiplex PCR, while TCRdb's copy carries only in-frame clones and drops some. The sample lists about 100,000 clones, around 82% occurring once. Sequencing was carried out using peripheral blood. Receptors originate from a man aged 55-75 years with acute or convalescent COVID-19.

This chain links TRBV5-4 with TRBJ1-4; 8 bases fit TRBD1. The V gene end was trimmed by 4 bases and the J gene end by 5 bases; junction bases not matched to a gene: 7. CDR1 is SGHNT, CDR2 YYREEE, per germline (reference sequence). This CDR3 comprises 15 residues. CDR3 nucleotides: TGTGCCAGCAGCCCCCGGACAGGGAAAAATGAAAAACTGTTTTTT. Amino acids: CASSPRTGKNEKLFF.

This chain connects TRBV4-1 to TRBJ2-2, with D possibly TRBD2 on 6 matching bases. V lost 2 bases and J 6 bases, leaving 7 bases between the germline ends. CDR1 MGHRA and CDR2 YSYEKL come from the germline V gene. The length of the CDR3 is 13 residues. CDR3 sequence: CASSQRDSGELFF. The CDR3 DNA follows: TGCGCCAGCAGCCAAAGGGACTCCGGGGAGCTGTTTTTT.

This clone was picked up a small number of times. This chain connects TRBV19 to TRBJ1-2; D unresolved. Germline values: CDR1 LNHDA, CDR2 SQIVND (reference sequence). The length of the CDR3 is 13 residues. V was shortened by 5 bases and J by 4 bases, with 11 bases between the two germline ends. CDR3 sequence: CASSVTATYGYTF. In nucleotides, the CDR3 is TGTGCCAGTAGTGTTACAGCTACCTATGGCTACACCTTC.

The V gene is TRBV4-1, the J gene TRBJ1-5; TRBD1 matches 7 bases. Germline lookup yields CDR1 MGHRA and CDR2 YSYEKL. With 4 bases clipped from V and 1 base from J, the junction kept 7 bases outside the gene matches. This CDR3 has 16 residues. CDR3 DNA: TGCGCCAGCAGCCCTCCCAGGGGGGCGAGCAATCAGCCCCAGCATTTT. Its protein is CASSPPRGASNQPQHF.

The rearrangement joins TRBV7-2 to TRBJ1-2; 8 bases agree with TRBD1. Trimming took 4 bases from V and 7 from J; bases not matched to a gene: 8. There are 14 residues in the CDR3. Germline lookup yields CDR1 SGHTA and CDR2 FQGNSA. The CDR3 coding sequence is TGTGCCAGCAGCTCCGGACAGGGCGCGCTTGGCTACACCTTC. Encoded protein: CASSSGQGALGYTF. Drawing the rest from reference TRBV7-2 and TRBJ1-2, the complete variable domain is GAGVSQSPSNKVTEKGKDVELRCDPISGHTALYWYRQSLGQGLEFLIYFQGNSAPDKSGLPSDRFSAERTGGSVSTLTIQRTQQEDSAVYLCASSSGQGALGYTFGSGTRLTVV.

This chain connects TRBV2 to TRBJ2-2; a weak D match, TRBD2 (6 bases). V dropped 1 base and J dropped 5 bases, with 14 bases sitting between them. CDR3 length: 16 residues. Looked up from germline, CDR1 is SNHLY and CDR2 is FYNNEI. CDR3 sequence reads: CASSEVDREYTGELFF. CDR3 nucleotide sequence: TGTGCCAGCAGTGAAGTCGATCGGGAGTATACCGGGGAGCTGTTTTTT.

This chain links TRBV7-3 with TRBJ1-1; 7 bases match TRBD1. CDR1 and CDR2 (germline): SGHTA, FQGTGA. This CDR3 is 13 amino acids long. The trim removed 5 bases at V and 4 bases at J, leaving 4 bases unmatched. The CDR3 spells CASSPQGGTEAFF. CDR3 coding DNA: TGTGCCAGCAGCCCCCAGGGGGGCACTGAAGCTTTCTTT.

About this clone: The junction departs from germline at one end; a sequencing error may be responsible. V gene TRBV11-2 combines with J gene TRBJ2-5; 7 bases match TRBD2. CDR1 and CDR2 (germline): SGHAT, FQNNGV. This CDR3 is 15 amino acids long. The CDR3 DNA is TGTGCCAGCAGTTTAGCTAGCGGTTTTCAAGAGACCCAGTACTTC. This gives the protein CASSLASGFQETQYF.

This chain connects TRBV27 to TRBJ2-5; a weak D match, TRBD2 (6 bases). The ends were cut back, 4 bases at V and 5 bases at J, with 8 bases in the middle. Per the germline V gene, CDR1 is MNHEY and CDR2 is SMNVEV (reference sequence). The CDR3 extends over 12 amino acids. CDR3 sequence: CASSSGGETQYF. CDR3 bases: TGTGCCAGCAGTTCTGGGGGGGAGACCCAGTACTTC.

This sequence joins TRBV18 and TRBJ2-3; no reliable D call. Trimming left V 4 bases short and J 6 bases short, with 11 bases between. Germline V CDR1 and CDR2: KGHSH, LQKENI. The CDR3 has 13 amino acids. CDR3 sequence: CASSLTSSDTQYF. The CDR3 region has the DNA TGTGCCAGCTCACTCACATCTTCCGATACGCAGTATTTT. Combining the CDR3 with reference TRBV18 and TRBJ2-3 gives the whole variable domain NAGVMQNPRHLVRRRGQEARLRCSPMKGHSHVYWYRQLPEEGLKFMVYLQKENIIDESGMPKERFSAEFPKEGPSILRIQQVVRGDSAAYFCASSLTSSDTQYFGPGTRLTVL.

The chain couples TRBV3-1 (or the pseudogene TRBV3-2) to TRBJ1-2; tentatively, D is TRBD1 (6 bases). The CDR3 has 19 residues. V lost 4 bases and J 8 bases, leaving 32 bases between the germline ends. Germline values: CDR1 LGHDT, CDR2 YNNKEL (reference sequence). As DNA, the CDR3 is TGTGCCAGCAGCCGCGGGCTCCCTCGGCAGGGGAGAATATCGGGAGGCTACACCTTC. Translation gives CASSRGLPRQGRISGGYTF.